Listed here are 22 T cell receptor beta chains from one sample, sequenced in a study of T cell changes during pregnancy in multiple sclerosis. Some clones are missing from TCRdb's copy, which holds only in-frame ones; the method was immunoSEQ multiplex PCR. This table has about 100,000 clones, approximately 90% appearing once. The sequencing used peripheral blood, collected after pregnancy. All receptors derive from a female donor with multiple sclerosis, enrolled in a pregnancy study.

The J gene is TRBJ1-5, the V gene TRBV19; D gene unclear. CDR3 size: 13 residues. CDR1 and CDR2 (germline): LNHDA, SQIVND (reference sequence). The germline V and J ends were trimmed by 4 bases and 2 bases, with 6 bases remaining between them. The CDR3: CASSTMGNQPQHF. CDR3 DNA: TGTGCCAGTAGTACTATGGGCAATCAGCCCCAGCATTTT.

The chain combines TRBV12-1 with TRBJ2-7; the table's D gene call, TRBD1, was not cross checked with the DNA. TRBV12-1 is described as a pseudogene. CDR3 length: 15 residues. CDR3 bases: TGTGCCAGCAGCCCTCAAACAGGGGACGAGAGCGAGCAGTACTTC. Translated, it gives CASSPQTGDESEQYF.

The V gene is TRBV5-1, the J gene TRBJ2-1, with D maybe TRBD1 (6 bases). The CDR3 sequence is 13 residues long. The V gene's germline CDR1 is SGHRS and CDR2 YFSETQ. The V and J ends lost 5 bases and 5 bases respectively, with 11 bases between them. The CDR3 DNA sequence: TGCGCCAGCAGGGGACACAATGACAATGAGCAGTTCTTC. Translating it yields CASRGHNDNEQFF.

CDR3 sequence reads: CASSPGQGAYEQYF. CDR3 nucleotide sequence: TGTGCCAGCAGCCCGGGACAGGGCGCTTACGAGCAGTACTTC. This chain links TRBV5-6 with TRBJ2-7; 9 bases fit TRBD1. Germline CDR1 SGHDT, CDR2 YYEEEE. The CDR3 runs to 14 residues. V lost 4 bases and J lost 4; bases outside the gene matches: 6.

The J gene is TRBJ2-1, the V gene TRBV9, with TRBD2 matching 10 bases. The CDR3 contains 18 residues. The V gene's germline CDR1 is SGDLS and CDR2 YYNGEE. Trimming removed 3 bases from V and 3 bases from J; junction bases left unmatched: 12. CDR3 protein: CASSGSGRYTICYNEQFF. The DNA of the CDR3 is TGTGCCAGCAGCGGTAGCGGGAGGTATACGATTTGCTACAATGAGCAGTTCTTC.

This clone has only a few counts. The CDR3 region is CASSQETYGELFF. CDR3 coding DNA: TGCGCCAGCAGCCAAGAGACATACGGGGAGCTGTTTTTT. The chain recombines TRBV4-3 with TRBJ2-2; no reliable D call. Germline V gene lookup returns CDR1 LGHNA and CDR2 YSLEER. The CDR3 has 13 amino acids. V lost 0 bases, J lost 7 bases, and 6 bases lay in between.

In its sample, this clone was seen once. The V call is TRBV2, the J call TRBJ2-7, with unresolved D. Germline V CDR1 and CDR2: SNHLY, FYNNEI. The CDR3 is 12 amino acids. Trimming pared 6 bases from V and 2 bases from J, leaving 8 bases between. CDR3 in amino acids: CASRGTPYEQYF. CDR3 nucleotide sequence: TGTGCCAGCAGGGGCACCCCCTACGAGCAGTACTTC.

Concerning this clone: One end of the junction is discordant with germline, which a read error may explain. The chain uses TRBV5-1 and TRBJ2-5; a weak D match, TRBD2 (5 bases). Germline values: CDR1 SGHRS, CDR2 YFSETQ. This CDR3 is 13 amino acids long. CDR3 residues: CAGSPAGVETQYF. The CDR3 DNA follows: TGCGCCGGCAGCCCCGCGGGTGTGGAGACCCAGTACTTC.

This chain links TRBV7-3 with TRBJ2-2; D is possibly TRBD2 (7 bases). The CDR3 is 16 amino acids. Germline CDR1 SGHTA, CDR2 FQGTGA. Trimming stripped 1 base from V and 3 bases from J, with 12 bases between. CDR3 in amino acids: CASSLRGGGYTGELFF. The CDR3 nucleotides read TGTGCCAGCAGCTTAAGGGGGGGCGGTTACACCGGGGAGCTGTTTTTT.

This chain links TRBV7-8 with TRBJ2-1, with D possibly being TRBD2 (5 bases). The CDR3 length is 15 residues. Trimming stripped 3 bases from V and 2 bases from J, with 11 bases between. Looked up from germline, CDR1 is SGHVS and CDR2 is FQNEAQ. The chain's CDR3 is CASSFSPGTYNEQFF. CDR3 DNA: TGTGCCAGCAGCTTTAGCCCGGGAACCTACAATGAGCAGTTCTTC.

The chain has TRBV2 and TRBJ1-1; D is undetermined. The CDR3 length is 12 residues. The germline V gene has CDR1 SNHLY and CDR2 FYNNEI. Trimming removed 4 bases at V and 4 bases at J, with 7 bases between. The CDR3 nucleotides read TGTGCCAGCAGTGTCCGGAGCACTGAAGCTTTCTTT. This translates into CASSVRSTEAFF.

The gene calls are TRBV27 and TRBJ1-2, with TRBD1 identical over 9 bases. The CDR3 runs to 13 residues. CDR1 and CDR2 (germline): MNHEY, SMNVEV (reference sequence). The J segment lost 5 bases and the V segment lost 4 bases, leaving 2 bases of the junction unmatched. CDR3: CASSSDRGYGYTF. CDR3 DNA: TGTGCCAGCAGTTCGGACAGGGGATATGGCTACACCTTC.

This CDR3 reads CASSPETGSEQFF. DNA of the CDR3: TGTGCCAGCAGCCCAGAGACGGGAAGTGAGCAGTTCTTC. The chain employs TRBV2 and TRBJ2-1; the D gene is possibly TRBD2 (5 bases). The CDR3 totals 13 residues. Trimming removed 6 bases at V and 9 bases at J, with 15 bases between. Germline lookup yields CDR1 SNHLY and CDR2 FYNNEI.

The J gene is TRBJ1-1, the V gene TRBV11-2; 7 bases align to TRBD1. The CDR3 is made up of 13 amino acids. Per the germline V gene, CDR1 is SGHAT and CDR2 is FQNNGV. After removal of 3 bases from V and 4 bases from J, the junction contained 2 bases not matched to a gene. The CDR3 loop is CASSLRQGTEAFF. The CDR3 region has the DNA TGTGCCAGCAGCTTGAGACAGGGCACTGAAGCTTTCTTT.

The V call is TRBV12-5, the J call TRBJ2-5, with TRBD2 matching 10 bases. This CDR3 is 17 amino acids long. Trimming cost V 3 bases and J 1 base; bases outside gene matches: 8. Per the germline V gene, CDR1 is LGHNT and CDR2 is FRNRAP. In DNA form, the CDR3 reads TGTGCTAGTGGTTTCAGTCCTAGCGGGGGATCCCAAGAGACCCAGTACTTC. This sequence encodes CASGFSPSGGSQETQYF.

The V gene is TRBV28, the J gene TRBJ1-2; weak D call: TRBD1 (6 bases). CDR1 MDHEN and CDR2 SYDVKM come from the germline V gene. The CDR3 covers 17 residues. The V end was cut by 6 bases, the J end by 7 bases, with 27 bases between. In nucleotides, the CDR3 is TGTGCCAGCAGATACGGCTCGGGACACACTTCTTGGGGTGGCTACACCTTC. Amino acids: CASRYGSGHTSWGGYTF.

The V call is TRBV9, the J call TRBJ2-3; TRBD2 aligns across 10 bases. Germline CDR1 and CDR2: SGDLS and YYNGEE. Trimming at V came to 4 bases and at J to 5 bases, leaving 10 bases not matched to a gene. The length of the CDR3 is 16 residues. CDR3 nucleotides: TGTGCCAGCAGCTTACTAGCGGGAATAGCGGGAGATACGCAGTATTTT. Its protein is CASSLLAGIAGDTQYF.

This chain links TRBV28 with TRBJ2-7; perhaps TRBD1 as D (5 bases). CDR3 length: 16 residues. V shed 2 bases and J shed 4 bases, with 18 bases lying between them. CDR1 is MDHEN and CDR2 is SYDVKM in the germline V gene. CDR3 region: CASSLSRPGNRYEQYF. CDR3 DNA sequence: TGTGCCAGCAGTTTAAGTCGACCAGGGAATAGGTACGAGCAGTACTTC.

The chain links TRBV7-9 to TRBJ2-1; 8 positions match TRBD2. V was clipped by 3 bases and J by 7 bases; unmatched bases: 5. The CDR3 is 14 amino acids. Germline V gene data show CDR1 as SEHNR and CDR2 as FQNEAQ (reference sequence). For the CDR3, the DNA is TGTGCCAGCAGCTTCGGGACTAGTCTGAATGAGCAGTTCTTC. Translated, it gives CASSFGTSLNEQFF.

The rearrangement links TRBV5-4 to TRBJ2-1; TRBD1 is a possible D gene (6 bases). Germline CDR1 reads SGHNT; CDR2 reads YYREEE (reference sequence). V lost 0 bases, J lost 0 bases, and 10 bases lay in between. The CDR3 is 16 amino acids. The CDR3: CASSLVGGRSYNEQFF. In DNA form, the CDR3 reads TGTGCCAGCAGCTTGGTAGGGGGACGCTCCTACAATGAGCAGTTCTTC.

The genes are TRBV5-4 and TRBJ2-3, with 10 bases fitting TRBD2. Germline CDR1 reads SGHNT; CDR2 reads YYREEE (reference sequence). This CDR3 has 14 residues. Trimming at V came to 2 bases and at J to 4 bases, leaving 1 base not matched to a gene. For the CDR3, the DNA is TGTGCCAGCAGCTTAAGCGGGGGGGCAGATACGCAGTATTTT. It yields the protein CASSLSGGADTQYF.

The chain employs TRBV28 and TRBJ1-6; D call uncertain. V was trimmed by 6 bases and J by 6 bases, leaving 12 bases between them. This CDR3 spans 14 amino acids. The V gene's germline CDR1 is MDHEN and CDR2 SYDVKM. CDR3 DNA: TGTGCCAGCAGCCTGATACCGGGTAATTCACCCCTCCACTTT. As protein: CASSLIPGNSPLHF.